The 3 T cell receptor beta chains below come from one sample, sequenced in a study of technical replicates of blood from a few donors. Sequencing used immunoSEQ multiplex PCR; TCRdb keeps in-frame clones, though not all of them. The sample yields 55,000 to 75,000 clones, around 88% seen once. Sequencing was performed on PBMCs. These receptors were collected from a human donor in good health. Some clones in this sample may be carry-over from other donors' samples.

The chain links TRBV4-3 to TRBJ1-3, with 8 bases that match TRBD1. The V gene's germline CDR1 is LGHNA and CDR2 YSLEER. CDR3 length: 17 residues. Unmatched junction bases numbered 8, after V lost 4 bases and J lost 0 bases. The CDR3 DNA reads as TGCGCCAGCAGCCTGTACCGGGACAGGAGCTCTGGAAACACCATATATTTT. As protein: CASSLYRDRSSGNTIYF.

The rearrangement joins TRBV4-2 to TRBJ2-1, with D maybe TRBD2 (5 bases). The CDR3 is 16 residues long. The germline V gene encodes CDR1 LGHNA and CDR2 YNFKEQ. The V end was cut by 4 bases, the J end by 10 bases, with 23 bases between. CDR3 protein: CASSPYKGGPLLEQFF. In DNA form, the CDR3 reads TGTGCCAGCAGCCCGTACAAGGGCGGGCCGTTGTTAGAGCAGTTCTTC.

This chain links TRBV5-1 with TRBJ2-5, with 8 bases matching TRBD1. V dropped 4 bases and J dropped 5; count of bases not matched to a gene: 10. CDR1 SGHRS and CDR2 YFSETQ come from the germline V gene. There are 15 residues in the CDR3. The CDR3 sequence is CASSLVTGAGETQYF. The CDR3 region has the DNA TGCGCCAGCAGCCTCGTGACAGGGGCGGGGGAGACCCAGTACTTC.